This TCR beta chain was profiled in a study of T cell responses to AZD1222 COVID-19 vaccine. Sequencing was performed with immunoSEQ multiplex PCR; in TCRdb, only in-frame clones are kept and a portion is missing. The repertoire holds 55,000 to 90,000 clones, with 84% as singletons. This CDR3 is 14 amino acids long. Germline CDR1 GTSNPN, CDR2 SVGIG (reference sequence). With 4 bases removed from V and 6 bases from J, the gap between germline ends came to 18 bases. The chain links TRBV30 to TRBJ2-5; D remains unclear. Source: peripheral blood, taken on day 0 of AZD1222 vaccination. The clonotype comes from an adult in good health. The CDR3 loop is CAWTLGPGPKTQYF. The DNA for the CDR3 is TGTGCCTGGACCCTCGGGCCAGGCCCCAAGACCCAGTACTTC. Filled out from reference TRBV30 and TRBJ2-5, the complete variable domain reads SQTIHQWPATLVQPVGSPLSLECTVEGTSNPNLYWYRQAAGRGLQLLFYSVGIGQISSEVPQNLSASRPQDRQFILSSKKLLLSDSGFYLCAWTLGPGPKTQYFGPGTRLLVL.